The 14 T cell receptor beta chains given below trace back to one sample, sequenced in a study of T cells after somatic rescue of genetic block (dated by TCRdb to about 2020). Library creation used the immunoSEQ multiplex PCR assay. The source is immuneACCESS, and TCRdb retained only in-frame sequences with V and J called. Part of the clones is not carried over; for the studies checked, unresolved V genes explain less than half of this, and the remainder is unexplained. The sample table records 110,000 or so clones; 80% to 95% of these occur just once. The top ten clonotypes cover less than 1.5% of the sample. The sample was peripheral blood mononuclear cells (PBMCs). The receptors come from a woman younger than 30.

The rearrangement links TRBV4-1 to TRBJ1-1; D is ambiguous. Germline V CDR1 and CDR2: MGHRA, YSYEKL. The length of the CDR3 is 11 residues. V shed 0 bases and J shed 7 bases, with 3 bases lying between them. Here the CDR3 reads CASSQEGEAFF. The CDR3 nucleotides are TGCGCCAGCAGCCAAGAGGGTGAAGCTTTCTTT.

The rearrangement links TRBV29-1 to TRBJ1-1; unclear D gene. Trimming stripped 8 bases from V and 0 bases from J, with 13 bases between. The CDR3 covers 13 residues. The germline CDR1 and CDR2 sequences are SQVTM and ANQGSEA. The CDR3 coding sequence is TGCAGCACTGGAGTCAACATGAACACTGAAGCTTTCTTT. As protein: CSTGVNMNTEAFF.

V is TRBV14 and J is TRBJ1-6; 10 nucleotides match TRBD1. CDR1 is SGHDN, CDR2 FVKESK, per germline. The CDR3 consists of 13 residues. Unmatched junction bases numbered 3, after V lost 3 bases and J lost 13 bases. The CDR3 DNA reads as TGTGCCAGCAGCCAGGGACAGGGGATTCCCCTCCACTTT. Amino acid sequence: CASSQGQGIPLHF.

The chain uses TRBV7-2 and TRBJ1-1; no clear D gene. The CDR3 has 13 residues. Trimming removed 4 bases at V and 0 bases at J, with 6 bases between. Germline V lookup: CDR1 SGHTA, CDR2 FQGNSA. CDR3 DNA sequence: TGTGCCAGCAGCTCGCTGATGAACACTGAAGCTTTCTTT. Its protein is CASSSLMNTEAFF. Filled out from reference TRBV7-2 and TRBJ1-1, the complete variable domain reads GAGVSQSPSNKVTEKGKDVELRCDPISGHTALYWYRQSLGQGLEFLIYFQGNSAPDKSGLPSDRFSAERTGGSVSTLTIQRTQQEDSAVYLCASSSLMNTEAFFGQGTRLTVV.

The genes are TRBV2 and TRBJ1-2; D perhaps matches TRBD1 (5 bases). The V and J ends lost 9 bases and 0 bases respectively, with 14 bases between them. The CDR3 runs 14 residues. Germline lookup yields CDR1 SNHLY and CDR2 FYNNEI. The CDR3 loop is CARRRDPANYGYTF. The CDR3 region has the DNA TGTGCCAGACGCCGGGACCCAGCTAACTATGGCTACACCTTC. Using reference TRBV2 and TRBJ1-2 for the parts outside the CDR3, the full variable domain is EPEVTQTPSHQVTQMGQEVILRCVPISNHLYFYWYRQILGQKVEFLVSFYNNEISEKSEIFDDQFSVERPDGSNFTLKIRSTKLEDSAMYFCARRRDPANYGYTFGSGTRLTVV.

The chain recombines TRBV30 with TRBJ2-7; 10 bases match TRBD1. J gave up 5 bases and V 4 bases, and 8 bases lay outside the gene matches. The CDR3 is made up of 14 amino acids. The germline gives CDR1 GTSNPN, CDR2 SVGIG (reference sequence). The chain's CDR3 is CAWKGDRGVHEQYF. The CDR3 DNA sequence: TGTGCCTGGAAGGGGGACAGGGGTGTCCACGAGCAGTACTTC.

The chain carries TRBV5-4 and TRBJ1-4; D is uncertain. Germline V gives CDR1 SGHNT, CDR2 YYREEE (reference sequence). Trimming took 1 base from V and 7 from J, leaving 11 bases between them. This CDR3 contains 14 residues. CDR3 loop: CASSLSGNGEKLFF. CDR3 coding DNA: TGTGCCAGCAGCTTGTCAGGAAATGGTGAAAAACTGTTTTTT.

This clone came up once. This chain uses TRBV7-3 with TRBJ2-5; TRBD1 agrees at 8 bases. The CDR3 covers 13 residues. CDR1 and CDR2 from the germline V gene are SGHTA and FQGTGA. Losses at the gene ends were 4 bases for V and 5 bases for J; bases not matched to a gene: 3. The CDR3 nucleotides are TGTGCCAGCAGCTCGGACAGGGCGGAGACCCAGTACTTC. Protein sequence: CASSSDRAETQYF.

The V call is TRBV7-2, the J call TRBJ1-1; no clear D. With 0 bases removed from V and 1 base from J, the gap between germline ends came to 6 bases. The CDR3 totals 14 residues. Germline lookup yields CDR1 SGHTA and CDR2 FQGNSA. The CDR3 DNA reads TGTGCCAGCAGCTTAGCAAGAGGGAACACTGAAGCTTTCTTT. Protein sequence: CASSLARGNTEAFF. Based on the CDR3 plus reference TRBV7-2 and TRBJ1-1, the full variable domain is GAGVSQSPSNKVTEKGKDVELRCDPISGHTALYWYRQSLGQGLEFLIYFQGNSAPDKSGLPSDRFSAERTGGSVSTLTIQRTQQEDSAVYLCASSLARGNTEAFFGQGTRLTVV.

The rearrangement links TRBV15 to TRBJ2-5, with 8 bases fitting TRBD2. From germline, CDR1 is LNHNV and CDR2 YYDKDF (reference sequence). V shed 5 bases, J shed 4 bases, and the junction held 9 bases outside the gene matches. The CDR3 spans 15 residues. CDR3 region: CATSFSRGGGETQYF. The CDR3 bases are TGTGCCACCAGCTTCTCCCGGGGGGGTGGAGAGACCCAGTACTTC.

This clone appeared a single time. CDR3 amino acids: CASSEEGQRNSPLHF. CDR3 DNA: TGCGCCAGCAGCGAGGAGGGGCAGCGTAATTCACCCCTCCACTTT. The chain combines TRBV5-1 with TRBJ1-6, with D perhaps matching TRBD1 (5 bases). The CDR3 contains 15 residues. Germline CDR1 is SGHRS and CDR2 is YFSETQ. Deletions cut 4 bases from V and 6 bases from J, with 14 bases between.

The rearrangement joins TRBV6-5 to TRBJ1-1; a weak D match, TRBD1 (6 bases). The germline V and J ends were trimmed by 7 bases and 5 bases, with 8 bases remaining between them. CDR3 length: 11 amino acids. CDR1 is MNHEY, CDR2 SVGAGI, per germline. The CDR3 sequence is CASKGVTEAFF. For the CDR3, the DNA is TGTGCCAGCAAGGGGGTAACTGAAGCTTTCTTT.

The chain's CDR3 is CASSLGQELAYGYTF. The CDR3 nucleotides read TGTGCCAGCTCACTAGGACAGGAGTTGGCCTATGGCTACACCTTC. The chain employs TRBV18 and TRBJ1-2, with 7 bases lining up with TRBD1. Germline assignment: CDR1 KGHSH and CDR2 LQKENI. J lost 4 bases, V lost 4 bases, and 9 bases had no gene match. CDR3 length: 15 amino acids.

The chain uses TRBV7-8 and TRBJ2-2; D gene unclear. The CDR3 consists of 17 residues. Per the germline V gene, CDR1 is SGHVS and CDR2 is FQNEAQ. Deletions cut 2 bases from V and 2 bases from J, with 15 bases between. The CDR3 DNA reads as TGTGCCAGCAGCTTACCTTCAGGTCCTTCAAACACCGGGGAGCTGTTTTTT. This translates into CASSLPSGPSNTGELFF.